Below, 22 T cell receptor beta chains from the same sample are listed, as sequenced in a study of blood T cell repertoires in COVID-19. Clones were sequenced by immunoSEQ multiplex PCR, and TCRdb holds only the in-frame ones, with some missing. The profile shows 90,000 to 110,000 clones, 85% to 90% of them singletons. Sequencing was performed on peripheral blood. The receptors here all came from a human donor in a cohort sampled during active COVID-19.

J is TRBJ2-1 and V is TRBV5-1; 12 nucleotides line up with TRBD2. The germline CDR1 and CDR2 sequences are SGHRS and YFSETQ. CDR3 length: 16 residues. V was clipped by 5 bases and J by 0 bases; unmatched bases: 3. The CDR3 loop reads CASSGLAGISYNEQFF. In DNA form, the CDR3 reads TGCGCCAGCAGTGGACTAGCGGGAATCTCCTACAATGAGCAGTTCTTC.

The V gene is TRBV10-3, the J gene TRBJ1-1, with TRBD1 as a possible D gene (6 bases). V was cut by 10 bases and J by 6 bases, with 15 bases left in between. The CDR3 is 12 amino acids. CDR1 is ENHRY and CDR2 is SYGVKD in the germline V gene. The CDR3 DNA reads as TGTGCCAGCTCTTTGGGGGCGGCTGAAGCTTTCTTT. This gives the protein CASSLGAAEAFF.

The chain joins TRBV27 to TRBJ2-3; 10 nucleotides match TRBD2. This CDR3 comprises 16 residues. Germline V gene lookup returns CDR1 MNHEY and CDR2 SMNVEV (reference sequence). The V segment lost 6 bases and the J segment 1 base; nucleotides outside the gene matches: 7. The CDR3 bases are TGTGCCAGCAGCCCCAGCGGGAGGGCCCGCACAGATACGCAGTATTTT. Translation gives CASSPSGRARTDTQYF.

This chain links TRBV28 with TRBJ1-2; 11 positions match TRBD1. The CDR3 consists of 16 residues. V lost 6 bases to trimming and J lost 4 bases; unmatched junction nucleotides: 10. Germline assignment: CDR1 MDHEN and CDR2 SYDVKM. The CDR3 loop is CASRHTSGTGGYGYTF. The CDR3 DNA is TGTGCCAGCAGGCATACATCCGGGACAGGGGGCTATGGCTACACCTTC.

V and J are TRBV21-1 and TRBJ2-7; no DNA check was done on the table's D call, TRBD2. TRBV21-1 is flagged as a pseudogene. The CDR3 has 16 amino acids. Here the CDR3 reads CASSTPSSGSDWEQYF. The CDR3 DNA sequence: TGTGCCAGCAGCACCCCCTCTAGCGGGAGTGATTGGGAGCAGTACTTC.

The chain couples TRBV7-9 to TRBJ2-1; D is unresolved. This CDR3 has 14 amino acids. Germline V lookup: CDR1 SEHNR, CDR2 FQNEAQ (reference sequence). V was cut by 1 base and J by 3 bases, with 7 bases left in between. CDR3 nucleotides: TGTGCCAGCAGCTTAGTGGCAGACTACAATGAGCAGTTCTTC. Its translation: CASSLVADYNEQFF.

This chain joins TRBV27 and TRBJ2-7; TRBD2 aligns across 7 bases. The CDR3 is 14 residues long. Germline V gene sequence: CDR1 MNHEY, CDR2 SMNVEV (reference sequence). V was pared by 6 bases and J by 0 bases, with 5 bases of the junction left unmatched. The chain's CDR3 is CASSRTRTSYEQYF. The CDR3, as DNA: TGTGCCAGCAGCCGGACTAGAACCTCCTACGAGCAGTACTTC.

The chain employs TRBV19 and TRBJ1-1, with 10 bases aligning to TRBD1. V dropped 1 base and J dropped 5; count of bases not matched to a gene: 7. Germline V gene lookup returns CDR1 LNHDA and CDR2 SQIVND (reference sequence). This CDR3 is built from 16 residues. In nucleotides, the CDR3 is TGTGCCAGTAGTATAGTAGGGACAGGGGCATGGACTGAAGCTTTCTTT. It translates to CASSIVGTGAWTEAFF.

The chain has TRBV5-1 and TRBJ1-1; TRBD1 matches 7 bases. V gave up 4 bases and J gave up 7 bases; unmatched junction bases: 10. CDR1 and CDR2 (germline): SGHRS, YFSETQ. The CDR3 has 14 amino acids. CDR3 in DNA: TGCGCCAGCAGCCCCACAGGGGCCAGCCTTGAAGCTTTCTTT. Its translation: CASSPTGASLEAFF.

The chain joins TRBV11-2 to TRBJ2-5; possible D gene TRBD2, 5 bases. Germline CDR1 SGHAT, CDR2 FQNNGV. The CDR3 sequence is 16 residues long. Trimming left V 1 base short and J 2 bases short, with 14 bases between. Here the CDR3 DNA reads TGTGCCAGCAGCTTAGCGTCGGTCCTAGCACAAGAGACCCAGTACTTC. The encoded protein is CASSLASVLAQETQYF. The entire variable domain, with the rest obtained from reference TRBV11-2 and TRBJ2-5, is as follows: EAGVAQSPRYKIIEKRQSVAFWCNPISGHATLYWYQQILGQGPKLLIQFQNNGVVDDSQLPKDRFSAERLKGVDSTLKIQPAKLEDSAVYLCASSLASVLAQETQYFGPGTRLLVL.

This chain connects TRBV13 to TRBJ2-3; the match to TRBD2 covers 13 bases. V lost 5 bases, J lost 1 base, and 6 bases stayed unmatched. The germline gives CDR1 PRHDT, CDR2 FYEKMQ (reference sequence). CDR3 length: 17 residues. The CDR3 sequence: CASSPWTSGGRTDTQYF. Here the CDR3 DNA reads TGTGCCAGCAGCCCGTGGACTAGCGGGGGTCGCACAGATACGCAGTATTTT.

The chain combines TRBV6-6 with TRBJ2-1; 9 bases are a match to TRBD2. V was clipped by 8 bases and J by 4 bases; unmatched bases: 3. Germline V gene lookup returns CDR1 MNHNY and CDR2 SVGAGI (reference sequence). The CDR3 sequence is 13 residues long. CDR3 amino acids: CASSSGEYNEQFF. The CDR3 DNA reads TGTGCCAGCTCTAGCGGGGAATACAATGAGCAGTTCTTC.

The J gene is TRBJ2-7, the V gene TRBV2; no firm D call. This CDR3 comprises 12 residues. From germline, CDR1 is SNHLY and CDR2 FYNNEI. V was clipped by 4 bases and J by 7 bases, with 11 bases between them. In nucleotides, the CDR3 is TGTGCCAGCAGTGGTTGGGCTGAGGAGCAGTACTTC. It translates to CASSGWAEEQYF.

The chain is built from TRBV6-2 or TRBV6-3 and TRBJ1-2; 8 nucleotides match TRBD1. V lost 2 bases to trimming and J lost 5 bases; unmatched junction nucleotides: 13. Germline V lookup: CDR1 MNHEY, CDR2 SVGEGT. This CDR3 is built from 17 residues. The CDR3 spells CASSYEDRAGRGYGYTF. As DNA, the CDR3 is TGTGCCAGCAGTTACGAGGACAGGGCCGGCCGTGGTTATGGCTACACCTTC.

The chain carries TRBV7-2 and TRBJ1-5, with D maybe TRBD1 (5 bases). V dropped 7 bases and J dropped 0 bases, with 13 bases sitting between them. From germline, CDR1 is SGHTA and CDR2 FQGNSA. The CDR3 consists of 15 residues. The CDR3 spells CASTTGGYSNQPQHF. In DNA form, the CDR3 reads TGTGCCAGCACCACGGGGGGTTATAGCAATCAGCCCCAGCATTTT.

The chain recombines TRBV24-1 with TRBJ1-5; tentatively, D is TRBD1 (6 bases). V was trimmed by 3 bases and J by 5 bases, leaving 13 bases between them. This CDR3 region has 15 residues. Germline assignment: CDR1 KGHDR and CDR2 SFDVKD. The CDR3 bases are TGTGCCACCAGTGATCCTTCGACAGGAGATCAGCCCCAGCATTTT. Protein product: CATSDPSTGDQPQHF.

The V gene is TRBV24-1, the J gene TRBJ1-5; 8 nucleotides line up with TRBD1. The trim removed 4 bases at V and 3 bases at J, leaving 4 bases unmatched. The CDR3 extends over 15 amino acids. Germline assignment: CDR1 KGHDR and CDR2 SFDVKD. CDR3 bases: TGTGCCACCAGTGACGGGACAGGAGTCAATCAGCCCCAGCATTTT. This sequence encodes CATSDGTGVNQPQHF.

The rearrangement uses TRBV7-2 and TRBJ1-4; D is unresolved. The V and J ends lost 1 base and 8 bases respectively, with 8 bases between them. The CDR3 is 13 amino acids. The germline CDR1 and CDR2 sequences are SGHTA and FQGNSA. The CDR3 is CASSLGVREKLFF. As DNA, the CDR3 is TGTGCCAGCAGCTTAGGGGTCAGGGAAAAACTGTTTTTT.

The chain is built from TRBV24-1 and TRBJ2-7, with 8 bases that match TRBD2. This CDR3 has 14 amino acids. Per germline, CDR1 KGHDR and CDR2 SFDVKD. Trimming at V came to 4 bases and at J to 3 bases, leaving 4 bases not matched to a gene. This CDR3 reads CATSDPGTSYEQYF. In nucleotides, the CDR3 is TGTGCCACCAGTGACCCCGGGACTAGCTACGAGCAGTACTTC.

This chain uses TRBV6-5 with TRBJ2-2; no definite D call. V was clipped by 5 bases and J by 0 bases, with 10 bases between them. CDR1 and CDR2 (germline): MNHEY, SVGAGI. The CDR3 runs 15 residues. CDR3 in DNA: TGTGCCAGCAGTCGAGCGCTCGCGAACACCGGGGAGCTGTTTTTT. It codes for CASSRALANTGELFF.

The chain couples TRBV24-1 to TRBJ2-1; 16 bases fit TRBD2. V lost 5 bases and J lost 4; bases outside the gene matches: 7. Germline V gene data show CDR1 as KGHDR and CDR2 as SFDVKD. The CDR3 totals 18 residues. The CDR3 DNA follows: TGTGCCACCAGTGTGGCTGGGACTAGCGGGAGGGCTTACAATGAGCAGTTCTTC. It codes for CATSVAGTSGRAYNEQFF.

The V call is TRBV6-5, the J call TRBJ2-1; no clear D. V was cut by 8 bases and J by 7 bases, with 18 bases left in between. Germline V CDR1 and CDR2: MNHEY, SVGAGI. The length of the CDR3 is 14 residues. The CDR3 loop is CASLLVSLGNEQFF. The CDR3 nucleotides are TGTGCCAGCCTTCTAGTTTCCCTGGGTAATGAGCAGTTCTTC.